The 4 T cell receptor beta chains in this list originate from one sample, sequenced in a study of blood T cells in healthy people across ages (dated by TCRdb to the mid-2010s). The library was made by 5' RACE. Data came from an Illumina HiSeq 2500. The second PCR ran for about 6 to 12 cycles and used a J-beta primer mix along with a sample-barcoded 5' primer. Using fastp at Q25 and MiXCR, TCRdb reprocessed the public reads and kept productive beta chains. Merged by CDR3 protein, the rows form single entries marked with the most common genes and DNA. This sample gives about 600,000 distinct CDR3 sequences in total; less than 60% of them show up just once. The top ten hold 20% to 25% of the sample. The sequenced sample consisted of blood. The source of these receptors is a man older than 75 in good health.

The chain couples TRBV7-2 to TRBJ2-3, with 10 bases fitting TRBD2. From germline, CDR1 is SGHTA and CDR2 FQGNSA. The CDR3 is made up of 15 amino acids. V shed 3 bases, J shed 4 bases, and the junction held 4 bases outside the gene matches. The CDR3 spells CASSLRLAGADTQYF. CDR3 DNA: TGTGCCAGCAGCTTGAGGCTAGCGGGGGCAGATACGCAGTATTTT.

The rearrangement links TRBV10-3 to TRBJ1-4, with 7 bases that match TRBD1. This CDR3 comprises 14 residues. CDR1 ENHRY and CDR2 SYGVKD come from the germline V gene. J lost 10 bases, V lost 3 bases, and 8 bases had no gene match. CDR3 sequence reads: CAISEDRDLGKLFF. The DNA for the CDR3 is TGTGCCATCAGTGAAGACAGGGATTTGGGAAAACTGTTTTTT.

This chain joins TRBV20-1 and TRBJ1-2; TRBD1 is a possible D gene (6 bases). CDR1 is DFQATT and CDR2 is SNEGSKA in the germline V gene (reference sequence). Deletions cut 5 bases from V and 4 bases from J, with 14 bases between. The CDR3 covers 13 residues. The CDR3 here is CSAPKDRTYGYTF. In nucleotides, the CDR3 is TGCAGTGCTCCCAAGGACAGAACCTATGGCTACACCTTC.

The J gene is TRBJ2-3, the V gene TRBV9, with 9 bases matching TRBD1. V lost 3 bases, J lost 7 bases, and 15 bases stayed unmatched. CDR3 length: 17 amino acids. Germline V gives CDR1 SGDLS, CDR2 YYNGEE. DNA for the CDR3: TGTGCCAGCAGCGCAGGACAGGGGTCGATGATGGGGAATACGCAGTATTTT. It encodes CASSAGQGSMMGNTQYF.